The clone carrying this TCR beta chain was observed a few times. Its antigen is undetermined. V was cut by 4 bases and J by 5 bases, with 18 bases left in between. CDR3 length equals 16 residues. Germline V gene sequence: CDR1 KGHSH, CDR2 LQKENI. TCRdb re-derived calls from the RT-PCR reads in MiXCR, one entry per CDR3 protein. The sample lists hundreds of thousands of distinct CDR3 sequences; around 13% were seen once. These data are taken from a study of response to subunit inactivated influenza vaccine. Study-wide points: Seasonal influenza vaccination, on each occasion, was suggested by the authors to recruit few new T cells.

This receptor was obtained from a man aged 45-60 years who received an inactivated influenza vaccine. The sample in question was PBMCs from blood, obtained approximately 15 days before vaccination. The chain employs TRBV18 and TRBJ1-3; perhaps TRBD1 as D (6 bases). The CDR3 nucleotides read TGTGCCAGCTCACTGAGACAGGACCGCAGTCGAAACACCATATATTTT. This sequence encodes CASSLRQDRSRNTIYF. The full variable domain, its missing parts supplied by reference TRBV18 and TRBJ1-3, is NAGVMQNPRHLVRRRGQEARLRCSPMKGHSHVYWYRQLPEEGLKFMVYLQKENIIDESGMPKERFSAEFPKEGPSILRIQQVVRGDSAAYFCASSLRQDRSRNTIYFGEGSWLTVV.